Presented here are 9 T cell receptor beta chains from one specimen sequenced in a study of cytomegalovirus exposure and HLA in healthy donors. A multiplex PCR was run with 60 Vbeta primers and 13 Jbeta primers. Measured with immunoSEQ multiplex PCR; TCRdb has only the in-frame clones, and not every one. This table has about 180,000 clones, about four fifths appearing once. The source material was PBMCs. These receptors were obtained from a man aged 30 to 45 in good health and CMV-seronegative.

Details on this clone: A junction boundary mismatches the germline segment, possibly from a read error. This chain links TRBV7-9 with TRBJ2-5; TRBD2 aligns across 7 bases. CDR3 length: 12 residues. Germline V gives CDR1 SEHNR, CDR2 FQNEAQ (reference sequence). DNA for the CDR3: TGTTCCAGCAGTGGCCGGGGGAGGGCCCAGTACTTC. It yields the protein CSSSGRGRAQYF.

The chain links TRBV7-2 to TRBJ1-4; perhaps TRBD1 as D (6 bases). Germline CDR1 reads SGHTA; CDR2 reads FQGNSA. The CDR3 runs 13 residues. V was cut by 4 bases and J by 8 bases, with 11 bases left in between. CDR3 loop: CASSYREREKLFF. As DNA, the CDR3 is TGTGCCAGCAGCTACAGGGAGCGCGAAAAACTGTTTTTT.

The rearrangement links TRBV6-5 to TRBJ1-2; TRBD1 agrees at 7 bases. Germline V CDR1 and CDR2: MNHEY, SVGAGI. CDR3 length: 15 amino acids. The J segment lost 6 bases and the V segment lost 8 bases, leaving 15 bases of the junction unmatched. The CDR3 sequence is CASRRLGGAVDGYTF. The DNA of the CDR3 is TGTGCCAGCCGTCGTCTAGGGGGCGCCGTGGATGGCTACACCTTC.

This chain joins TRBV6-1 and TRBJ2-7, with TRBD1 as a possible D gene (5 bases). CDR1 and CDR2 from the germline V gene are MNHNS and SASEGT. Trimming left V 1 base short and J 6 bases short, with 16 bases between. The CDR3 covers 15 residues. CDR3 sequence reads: CASSEEAGSISEQYF. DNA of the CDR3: TGTGCCAGCAGTGAAGAAGCAGGGTCTATCTCCGAGCAGTACTTC.

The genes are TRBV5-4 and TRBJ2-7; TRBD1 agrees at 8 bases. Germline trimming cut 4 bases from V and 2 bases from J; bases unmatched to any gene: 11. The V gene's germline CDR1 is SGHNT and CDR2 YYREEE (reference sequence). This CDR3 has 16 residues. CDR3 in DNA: TGTGCCAGCAGCACTGGCTTCGGGACAGGCACCTACGAGCAGTACTTC. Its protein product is CASSTGFGTGTYEQYF.

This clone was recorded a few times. The CDR3: CAVQGADYGYTF. CDR3 sequence (DNA): TGTGCCGTGCAGGGGGCGGACTATGGCTACACCTTC. The rearrangement uses TRBV10-3 and TRBJ1-2; 8 bases fit TRBD1. Germline-derived CDR1 and CDR2 are ENHRY and SYGVKD. Germline trimming cut 11 bases from V and 3 bases from J; bases unmatched to any gene: 5. The CDR3 extends over 12 amino acids.

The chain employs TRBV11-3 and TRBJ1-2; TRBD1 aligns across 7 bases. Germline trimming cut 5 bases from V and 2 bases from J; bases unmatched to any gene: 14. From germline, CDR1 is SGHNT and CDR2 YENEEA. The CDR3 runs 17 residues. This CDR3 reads CASSPLHQRQGNYGYTF. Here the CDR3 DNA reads TGTGCCAGCAGCCCCCTTCATCAACGACAGGGCAACTATGGCTACACCTTC.

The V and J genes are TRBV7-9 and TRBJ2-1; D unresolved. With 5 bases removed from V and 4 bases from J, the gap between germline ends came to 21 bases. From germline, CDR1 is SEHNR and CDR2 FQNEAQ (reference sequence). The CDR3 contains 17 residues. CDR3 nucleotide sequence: TGTGCCAGCAGCCAAACTCCCGATACCTTACTTTACAATGAGCAGTTCTTC. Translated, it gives CASSQTPDTLLYNEQFF.

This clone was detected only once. The CDR3 DNA reads TGTGCCAGCAGCGTGCCCGCCGGGGTCGGTTACGAGCAGTACTTC. It codes for CASSVPAGVGYEQYF. This chain joins TRBV9 and TRBJ2-5, with a weak D call TRBD2 (5 bases). The J call may not be correct, given that the DNA end is closer to TRBJ2-7. Germline CDR1 is SGDLS and CDR2 is YYNGEE. The CDR3 is 15 residues long.